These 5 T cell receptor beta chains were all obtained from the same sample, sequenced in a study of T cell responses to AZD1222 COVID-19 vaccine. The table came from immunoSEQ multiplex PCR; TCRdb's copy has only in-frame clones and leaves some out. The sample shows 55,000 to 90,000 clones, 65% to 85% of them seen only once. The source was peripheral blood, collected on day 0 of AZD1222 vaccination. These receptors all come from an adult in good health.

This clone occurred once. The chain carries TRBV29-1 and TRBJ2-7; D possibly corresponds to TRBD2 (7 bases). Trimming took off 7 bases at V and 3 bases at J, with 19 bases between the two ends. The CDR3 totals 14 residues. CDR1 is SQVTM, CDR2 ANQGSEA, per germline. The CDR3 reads CSAADEGGFYEQYF. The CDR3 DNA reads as TGCAGCGCCGCCGACGAGGGGGGGTTCTACGAGCAGTACTTC.

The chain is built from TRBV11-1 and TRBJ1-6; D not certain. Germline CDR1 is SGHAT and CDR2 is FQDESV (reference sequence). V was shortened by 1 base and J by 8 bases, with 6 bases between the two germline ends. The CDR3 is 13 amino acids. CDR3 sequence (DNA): TGTGCCAGCAGCTTAGGCGGCTATTCACCCCTCCACTTT. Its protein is CASSLGGYSPLHF.

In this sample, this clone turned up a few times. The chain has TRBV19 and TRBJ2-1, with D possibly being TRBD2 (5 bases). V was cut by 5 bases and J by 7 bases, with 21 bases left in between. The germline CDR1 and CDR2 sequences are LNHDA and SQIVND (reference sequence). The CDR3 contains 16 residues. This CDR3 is CASSPTYEGPGNEQFF. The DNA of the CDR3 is TGTGCCAGTAGTCCAACTTACGAGGGCCCGGGGAATGAGCAGTTCTTC.

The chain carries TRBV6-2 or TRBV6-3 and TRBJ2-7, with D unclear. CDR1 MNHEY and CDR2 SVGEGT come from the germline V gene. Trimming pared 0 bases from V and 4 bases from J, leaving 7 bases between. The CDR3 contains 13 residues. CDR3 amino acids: CASSYSVGYEQYF. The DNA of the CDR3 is TGTGCCAGCAGTTACTCGGTCGGGTACGAGCAGTACTTC.

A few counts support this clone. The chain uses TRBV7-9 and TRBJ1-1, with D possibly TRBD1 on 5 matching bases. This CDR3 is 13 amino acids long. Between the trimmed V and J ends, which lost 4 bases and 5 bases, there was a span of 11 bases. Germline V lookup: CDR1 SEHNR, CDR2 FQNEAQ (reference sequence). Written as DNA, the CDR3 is TGTGCCAGCAGCTCTCTCGCAGGGACTGAAGCTTTCTTT. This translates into CASSSLAGTEAFF.